The 31 T cell receptor beta chains below come from one sample, sequenced in a study of blood T cell repertoires in COVID-19. Only in-frame clones appear in the TCRdb table, and some are missing; sequencing was by immunoSEQ multiplex PCR. Of 180,000 or so clones listed, about 82% are singletons. Specimen: PBMCs or T cells enriched from blood (not recorded which). These receptors came from a woman between 25 and 40 years old who had recovered from COVID-19.

This sequence joins TRBV2 and TRBJ1-2; D remains unclear. This CDR3 is 13 amino acids long. V was clipped by 4 bases and J by 3 bases, with 9 bases between them. The germline CDR1 and CDR2 sequences are SNHLY and FYNNEI. As DNA, the CDR3 is TGTGCCAGCAGTGCTGCGGAGGACTATGGCTACACCTTC. Amino acid sequence: CASSAAEDYGYTF.

The J gene is TRBJ2-5, the V gene TRBV3-1 (or the pseudogene TRBV3-2); 9 bases line up with TRBD2. Germline CDR1 LGHDT, CDR2 YNNKEL (reference sequence). CDR3 size: 16 residues. V dropped 2 bases and J dropped 1; count of bases not matched to a gene: 5. CDR3 region: CASSQSPTSGQETQYF. In DNA, the CDR3 is TGTGCCAGCAGCCAATCACCGACTAGCGGCCAAGAGACCCAGTACTTC.

The chain couples TRBV6-5 to TRBJ2-7, with D unresolved. CDR1 MNHEY and CDR2 SVGAGI come from the germline V gene. The V and J ends lost 8 bases and 6 bases respectively, with 11 bases between them. The CDR3 length is 11 residues. This chain's CDR3 is CASYFPPEQYF. In nucleotides, the CDR3 is TGTGCCAGCTACTTTCCTCCCGAGCAGTACTTC.

The CDR3 DNA is TGCGCCAGCAGCTGGGGACAGGGGAGGAATGAGCAGTTCTTC. It specifies CASSWGQGRNEQFF. The genes are TRBV5-1 and TRBJ2-1, with TRBD1 matching 10 bases. The trim removed 3 bases at V and 7 bases at J, leaving 4 bases unmatched. CDR1 is SGHRS, CDR2 YFSETQ, per germline. CDR3 length: 14 residues.

The chain has TRBV6-1 and TRBJ1-5, with D possibly TRBD1 on 5 matching bases. Trimming stripped 3 bases from V and 2 bases from J, with 14 bases between. Germline V lookup: CDR1 MNHNS, CDR2 SASEGT. The CDR3 sequence is 16 residues long. CDR3 loop: CASSEEDGGGNQPQHF. The CDR3 DNA sequence: TGTGCCAGCAGTGAGGAGGACGGGGGAGGCAATCAGCCCCAGCATTTT.

J is TRBJ1-2 and V is TRBV2; possibly TRBD1 for D (5 bases). Germline V gene sequence: CDR1 SNHLY, CDR2 FYNNEI. The length of the CDR3 is 12 residues. The V and J ends lost 8 bases and 4 bases respectively, with 11 bases between them. CDR3 DNA: TGTGCCAGCCTGGAGGGGATCTATGGCTACACCTTC. It is translated as CASLEGIYGYTF. Looking up the rest from reference TRBV2 and TRBJ1-2 gives the full variable domain: EPEVTQTPSHQVTQMGQEVILRCVPISNHLYFYWYRQILGQKVEFLVSFYNNEISEKSEIFDDQFSVERPDGSNFTLKIRSTKLEDSAMYFCASLEGIYGYTFGSGTRLTVV.

DNA of the CDR3: TGTGCCAGTAGTCCCCGGACAGGGGAAAACACAGATACGCAGTATTTT. Its translation is CASSPRTGENTDTQYF. This chain joins TRBV19 and TRBJ2-3; 9 nucleotides align to TRBD1. The CDR3 sequence is 16 residues long. Germline CDR1 reads LNHDA; CDR2 reads SQIVND (reference sequence). J was trimmed by 2 bases and V by 5 bases; bases with no gene match: 8.

The CDR3 loop is CASSQDRYGYTF. The CDR3 DNA sequence: TGTGCCAGCAGCCAAGATCGGTATGGCTACACCTTC. The chain links TRBV4-2 to TRBJ1-2; D gene ambiguous. Trimming left V 0 bases short and J 5 bases short, with 4 bases between. The CDR3 loop spans 12 amino acids. CDR1 and CDR2 (germline): LGHNA, YNFKEQ.

The gene calls are TRBV28 and TRBJ1-2; D unresolved. With 5 bases removed from V and 4 bases from J, the gap between germline ends came to 14 bases. Per the germline V gene, CDR1 is MDHEN and CDR2 is SYDVKM. This CDR3 comprises 14 residues. CDR3: CASSPLPTAYGYTF. For the CDR3, the DNA is TGTGCCAGCAGTCCACTTCCAACAGCCTATGGCTACACCTTC.

V gene TRBV28 combines with J gene TRBJ1-1; D remains unclear. CDR1 and CDR2 (germline): MDHEN, SYDVKM. CDR3 length: 11 amino acids. Deletions cut 5 bases from V and 6 bases from J, with 7 bases between. Written as DNA, the CDR3 is TGTGCCAGCAGTAGCGGGGCTGAAGCTTTCTTT. It codes for CASSSGAEAFF.

The V call is TRBV6-5, the J call TRBJ2-7; 12 nucleotides agree with TRBD2. The ends lost 6 bases at V and 4 bases at J; junction bases unmatched: 7. Germline V lookup: CDR1 MNHEY, CDR2 SVGAGI. The CDR3 runs to 15 residues. The CDR3 reads CASRSGLAGNYEQYF. DNA for the CDR3: TGTGCCAGCAGGTCTGGACTAGCGGGAAATTACGAGCAGTACTTC.

The V and J genes are TRBV28 and TRBJ2-5; TRBD1 aligns across 8 bases. The V gene end was trimmed by 4 bases and the J gene end by 4 bases; junction bases not matched to a gene: 8. Germline V gene data show CDR1 as MDHEN and CDR2 as SYDVKM. CDR3 length equals 15 residues. CDR3 DNA: TGTGCCAGCAGTTCGTCAGGGGGCCGGAGAGAGACCCAGTACTTC. Translated, it gives CASSSSGGRRETQYF.

The chain carries TRBV23-1 and TRBJ2-1; TRBD1 aligns across 9 bases. TRBV23-1 is an ORF, with its function uncertain. CDR3 size: 14 residues. The J segment lost 10 bases and the V segment lost 10 bases, leaving 14 bases of the junction unmatched. The CDR3 bases are TGCGCCATCAAACAGGGACAGGGTCTAAGGGAGCAGTTCTTC. Translated, it gives CAIKQGQGLREQFF.

The chain couples TRBV2 to TRBJ2-5; 7 bases align to TRBD1. The CDR3 sequence is 12 residues long. Trimming at V came to 8 bases and at J to 5 bases, leaving 5 bases not matched to a gene. From germline, CDR1 is SNHLY and CDR2 FYNNEI. Written as DNA, the CDR3 is TGTGCCAGCGGGGTGGGACAGGAGACCCAGTACTTC. This translates into CASGVGQETQYF.

The chain combines TRBV28 with TRBJ1-2, with D possibly matching TRBD1 (5 bases). Germline V gives CDR1 MDHEN, CDR2 SYDVKM. Between the trimmed V and J ends, which lost 4 bases and 5 bases, there was a span of 23 bases. This CDR3 is 17 amino acids long. The CDR3 reads CASSSRGGLVPGYGYTF. The CDR3 region has the DNA TGTGCCAGCAGTTCCCGCGGGGGACTCGTTCCGGGGTATGGCTACACCTTC.

The gene calls are TRBV29-1 and TRBJ2-7; 8 bases are a match to TRBD2. The CDR3 is made up of 12 amino acids. Per the germline V gene, CDR1 is SQVTM and CDR2 is ANQGSEA. Unmatched junction bases numbered 4, after V lost 4 bases and J lost 5 bases. CDR3 amino acids: CSVVNGGDEQYF. CDR3 nucleotides: TGCAGCGTTGTTAACGGGGGGGACGAGCAGTACTTC.

The rearrangement uses TRBV7-3 and TRBJ2-1; TRBD2 might be the D (5 bases). Trimming took 2 bases from V and 5 from J, leaving 7 bases between them. Germline CDR1 and CDR2: SGHTA and FQGTGA. CDR3 length: 13 residues. CDR3 region: CASSLLRDNEQFF. DNA of the CDR3: TGTGCCAGCAGCTTATTGCGGGACAATGAGCAGTTCTTC.

The chain links TRBV29-1 to TRBJ2-1, with 7 nucleotides matching TRBD2. CDR3 length: 15 amino acids. Germline CDR1 is SQVTM and CDR2 is ANQGSEA. Germline trimming cut 7 bases from V and 3 bases from J; bases unmatched to any gene: 12. The CDR3 spells CSAERDYLNYNEQFF. The CDR3 DNA reads as TGCAGCGCTGAGAGGGACTACTTAAACTACAATGAGCAGTTCTTC.

This rearrangement joins TRBV9 to TRBJ2-3; D remains unclear. Per the germline V gene, CDR1 is SGDLS and CDR2 is YYNGEE. Deletions cut 3 bases from V and 5 bases from J, with 13 bases between. The CDR3 length is 14 residues. CDR3 residues: CASSDRGVGDTQYF. The DNA of the CDR3 is TGTGCCAGCAGCGATCGAGGAGTTGGAGATACGCAGTATTTT.

This chain links TRBV28 with TRBJ2-3; weak D call: TRBD1 (6 bases). Trimming took off 8 bases at V and 10 bases at J, with 25 bases between the two ends. CDR1 is MDHEN, CDR2 SYDVKM, per germline. The CDR3 covers 15 residues. Here the CDR3 reads CASRLTWQGSLAQYF. CDR3 nucleotide sequence: TGTGCCAGCCGCCTGACATGGCAGGGGAGTTTAGCGCAGTATTTT. Full variable domain (outside the CDR3, taken from reference TRBV28 and TRBJ2-3): DVKVTQSSRYLVKRTGEKVFLECVQDMDHENMFWYRQDPGLGLRLIYFSYDVKMKEKGDIPEGYSVSREKKERFSLILESASTNQTSMYLCASRLTWQGSLAQYFGPGTRLTVL.

The chain couples TRBV9 to TRBJ1-2; maybe TRBD1 (6 bases). Per the germline V gene, CDR1 is SGDLS and CDR2 is YYNGEE. Trimming removed 0 bases at V and 6 bases at J, with 6 bases between. CDR3 length equals 12 residues. The CDR3 spells CASSVDRDGYTF. As DNA, the CDR3 is TGTGCCAGCAGCGTAGACAGGGATGGCTACACCTTC.

The V gene is TRBV27, the J gene TRBJ2-1; TRBD1 matches 9 bases. Losses at the gene ends were 5 bases for V and 14 bases for J; bases not matched to a gene: 7. This CDR3 contains 12 residues. Germline loops: CDR1 MNHEY, CDR2 SMNVEV (reference sequence). In DNA, the CDR3 is TGTGCCAGCAGTCCCTACGACAGGGGGGAGTTCTTC. Translating it yields CASSPYDRGEFF.

The rearrangement links TRBV19 to TRBJ1-1, with TRBD1 identical over 7 bases. Germline CDR1 and CDR2: LNHDA and SQIVND (reference sequence). CDR3 length: 14 residues. V dropped 6 bases and J dropped 6; count of bases not matched to a gene: 10. The CDR3 DNA sequence: TGTGCCAGTAGAATGACAGGGCGTGAGCCTGAAGCTTTCTTT. Translating it yields CASRMTGREPEAFF.

This clone was seen more than once but under ten times. CDR3 region: CASSQVTIWGEQFF. The CDR3 nucleotides read TGCGCCAGCAGCCAAGTGACTATATGGGGTGAGCAGTTCTTC. This chain connects TRBV4-1 to TRBJ2-1; a possible D gene is TRBD2 (5 bases). This CDR3 has 14 residues. Germline CDR1 reads MGHRA; CDR2 reads YSYEKL. V shed 1 base and J shed 9 bases, with 13 bases lying between them.

This chain uses TRBV11-2 with TRBJ2-2; D not resolved. Germline V gene lookup returns CDR1 SGHAT and CDR2 FQNNGV. V lost 5 bases to trimming and J lost 4 bases, with 11 bases between them. The CDR3 runs 14 residues. In DNA form, the CDR3 reads TGTGCCAGCAGCATCCTTCCGGGCACCGGGGAGCTGTTTTTT. The encoded protein is CASSILPGTGELFF.

J is TRBJ1-1 and V is TRBV11-2; D not certain. Between the trimmed V and J ends, which lost 4 bases and 4 bases, there was a span of 13 bases. CDR3 size: 14 residues. The V gene's germline CDR1 is SGHAT and CDR2 FQNNGV. This CDR3 reads CASSSGELFTEAFF. DNA for the CDR3: TGTGCCAGCAGCTCCGGGGAATTATTCACTGAAGCTTTCTTT.

The V call is TRBV6-5, the J call TRBJ1-2; D call uncertain. The V end was cut by 6 bases, the J end by 1 base, with 9 bases between. The CDR3 consists of 13 residues. From germline, CDR1 is MNHEY and CDR2 SVGAGI. This CDR3 reads CASRREVNYGYTF. CDR3 bases: TGTGCCAGCAGGCGGGAGGTTAACTATGGCTACACCTTC.

The chain carries TRBV3-1 (or the pseudogene TRBV3-2) and TRBJ1-1; D may be TRBD1 (6 bases). Germline V gene lookup returns CDR1 LGHDT and CDR2 YNNKEL (reference sequence). V lost 4 bases to trimming and J lost 4 bases, with 16 bases between them. The CDR3 covers 15 residues. The CDR3 bases are TGTGCCAGCAGCCCGCAGGGGTCAGGGATCACTGAAGCTTTCTTT. It encodes CASSPQGSGITEAFF.

The chain has TRBV6-5 and TRBJ2-1, with a tentative D call TRBD2 (5 bases). CDR1 is MNHEY and CDR2 is SVGAGI in the germline V gene. CDR3 length: 14 residues. Trimming left V 8 bases short and J 5 bases short, with 16 bases between. The CDR3 coding sequence is TGTGCCAGCTCAACCGGCCTCGGGGACAATGAGCAGTTCTTC. It specifies CASSTGLGDNEQFF.

The chain uses TRBV19 and TRBJ1-2; 8 nucleotides match TRBD1. V was clipped by 4 bases and J by 7 bases; unmatched bases: 11. The CDR3 contains 15 residues. From germline, CDR1 is LNHDA and CDR2 SQIVND (reference sequence). CDR3 sequence: CASSTIGTGAGGYTF. The CDR3 bases are TGTGCCAGTAGTACCATTGGGACAGGAGCGGGTGGCTACACCTTC.

The rearrangement joins TRBV2 to TRBJ1-2, with D tentatively TRBD1 (5 bases). V lost 2 bases, J lost 3 bases, and 13 bases lay in between. Germline CDR1 reads SNHLY; CDR2 reads FYNNEI. The CDR3 length is 15 residues. The CDR3 DNA sequence: TGTGCCAGCAGTGAACAGGGTAGAAGGGACTATGGCTACACCTTC. It codes for CASSEQGRRDYGYTF.